This T cell receptor beta chain comes out of a study of sequential checkpoint blockade in melanoma. About the research overall: First-line arms were nivolumab then ipilimumab, or the reverse, randomized 1:1. Both treatment sequences were followed by maintenance nivolumab.

Profiling relied on immunoSEQ multiplex PCR, and the TCRdb table lists in-frame clones only, not all of them. The sample holds 6,500 to 8,500 clones, roughly three fifths seen once. There are a few counts of this clone. V dropped 7 bases and J dropped 9 bases, with 19 bases sitting between them. Germline CDR1 and CDR2: LNHDA and SQIVND (reference sequence). The CDR3 is made up of 15 amino acids. Treatment here: randomized to nivolumab then ipilimumab (arm A) or the reverse (arm B). None of the patients previously received DNA-damaging chemotherapy. This TCR derives from a human donor with melanoma. The sequenced sample was CD8+ T cells sorted from blood (inferred from file names), obtained from a patient given nivolumab and ipilimumab in sequence. The V gene is TRBV19, the J gene TRBJ1-6; tentative D call: TRBD1 (6 bases). CDR3 region: CASKRGGPSSSPLHF. DNA for the CDR3: TGTGCCAGTAAGAGGGGGGGACCGTCAAGTTCACCCCTCCACTTT.